This T cell receptor beta chain was recovered during a study of T-cell memory formation after mild COVID-19. Study-wide results and caveats: SARS-CoV-2 specificity was not confirmed for second-wave clones peaking on day 37. Clones that contracted clustered mainly in CM and EM if CD4+ and in EMRA if CD8+. A subset of responding clones appeared in pre-infection memory, suggesting cross-reactive memory joined.

On this clonotype: Antigen specificity is unknown.

TCRdb reprocessed the 5' RACE reads via MiXCR and lists one record per CDR3 protein. In the table there are fewer than 300,000 distinct CDR3 sequences, roughly a sixth of which are singletons. The CDR3 consists of 15 residues. Germline CDR1 MNHEY, CDR2 SVGEGT. V trimming: 6 bases; J trimming: 7 bases; junction bases outside the gene matches: 12. V gene TRBV6-2 or TRBV6-3 combines with J gene TRBJ2-1, with TRBD1 matching 7 bases. The sequence derives from a man between 18 and 35 years old who had mild COVID-19 (a few samples of this study predate the infection). Cell type and time point are not known. Sequencing input: PBMCs or a T cell subset sorted from them (not recorded which). The DNA of the CDR3 is TGTGCCAGCAGCCCGACAGGGAGTGTATTGAATGAGCAGTTCTTC. It translates to CASSPTGSVLNEQFF.